This TCR beta chain is drawn from a study of T cell changes during pregnancy in multiple sclerosis (dated by TCRdb to between 2017 and 2020). Broadly, across the study: In women with multiple sclerosis, the researchers looked at how the T cell repertoire shifted as pregnancy progressed.

The library was produced with the immunoSEQ multiplex PCR assay. TCRdb's version of the immuneACCESS table is confined to in-frame rearrangements and falls short of the full clone set. An unresolved V gene accounts for under half of the shortfall where checked; the remainder is of unknown origin. The sample table holds about 73,000 clones, of which 92% were seen once. The ten largest clones add up to about 2.5% of the sample. The CDR3 runs 14 residues from the cysteine to the phenylalanine. Only the CDR3 part of the read is kept: 42 bases, read in frame from the first base. V lost 5 bases and J lost 7 bases; the stretch between them is 16 bases long. From a lookup of the germline V gene, CDR1 and CDR2 are SGHRS and YFSETQ. To note about this clone: The antigen this receptor binds is unknown. No much larger clonotype is one base removed from it; base qualities were not supplied.

The V gene is TRBV5-1 and the J gene is TRBJ1-5, and TRBD1 may be the D gene, going by 6 matching bases. The sequencing here drew on peripheral blood, taken in the third trimester of pregnancy. The source is a female donor in good health, enrolled as a control in a pregnancy study. The CDR3 region: CASSYNTGTQPQHF. At the DNA level, the sequence is TGCGCCAGCAGTTATAATACAGGGACCCAGCCCCAGCATTTT.